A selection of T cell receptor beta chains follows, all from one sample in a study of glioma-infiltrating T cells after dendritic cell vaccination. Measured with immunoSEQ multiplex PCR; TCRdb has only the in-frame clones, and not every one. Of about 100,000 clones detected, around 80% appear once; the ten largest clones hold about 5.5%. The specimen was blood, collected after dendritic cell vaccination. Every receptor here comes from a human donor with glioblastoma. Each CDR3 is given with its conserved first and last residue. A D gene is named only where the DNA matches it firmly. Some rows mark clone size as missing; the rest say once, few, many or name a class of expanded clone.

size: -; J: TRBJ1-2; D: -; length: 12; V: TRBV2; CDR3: CASSAGWNGYTF; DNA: TGTGCCAGCAGTGCGGGGTGGAATGGCTACACCTTC
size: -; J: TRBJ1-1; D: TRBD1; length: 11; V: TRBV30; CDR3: CAWIQGSVAFF; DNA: TGTGCCTGGATACAGGGGAGCGTAGCTTTCTTT
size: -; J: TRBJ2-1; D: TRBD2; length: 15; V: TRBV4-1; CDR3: CASSQEASGWSWAFF; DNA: TGCGCCAGCAGCCAAGAGGCTAGCGGGTGGTCCTGGGCGTTCTTC
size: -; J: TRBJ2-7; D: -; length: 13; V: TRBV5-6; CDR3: CASSFPGSYEQYF; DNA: TGTGCCAGCAGCTTTCCAGGCTCCTACGAGCAGTACTTC
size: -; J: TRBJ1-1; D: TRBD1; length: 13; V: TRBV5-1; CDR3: CASSSGQGTEAFF; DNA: TGCGCCAGCAGCTCCGGACAGGGGACTGAAGCTTTCTTT
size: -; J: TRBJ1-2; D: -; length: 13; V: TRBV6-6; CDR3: CASSYEENYGYTF; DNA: TGTGCCAGCAGTTACGAGGAAAACTATGGCTACACCTTC
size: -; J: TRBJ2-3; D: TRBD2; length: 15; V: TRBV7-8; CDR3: CASSLIAGDTDTQYF; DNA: TGTGCCAGCAGCTTAATCGCGGGAGACACAGATACGCAGTATTTT
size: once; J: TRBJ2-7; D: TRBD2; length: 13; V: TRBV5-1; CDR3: CASSKGRAGEQYF; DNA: TGCGCCAGCAGCAAAGGGAGGGCCGGCGAGCAGTACTTC
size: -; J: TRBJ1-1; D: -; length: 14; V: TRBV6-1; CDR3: CASSVSLSNTEAFF; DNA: TGTGCCAGCAGTGTCTCCCTTAGTAACACTGAAGCTTTCTTT
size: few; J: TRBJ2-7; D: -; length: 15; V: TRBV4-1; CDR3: CASSQGQGVVYEQYF; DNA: TGCGCCAGCAGCCAAGGTCAAGGGGTGGTCTACGAGCAGTACTTC
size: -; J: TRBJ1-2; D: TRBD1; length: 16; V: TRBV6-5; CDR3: CASSYRDRTFNYGYTF; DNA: TGTGCCAGCAGTTACCGGGACAGAACTTTTAACTATGGCTACACCTTC
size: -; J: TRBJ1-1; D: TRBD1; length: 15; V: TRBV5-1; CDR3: CASSLRTGPNTEAFF; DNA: TGCGCCAGCAGCTTGAGGACAGGGCCGAACACTGAAGCTTTCTTT
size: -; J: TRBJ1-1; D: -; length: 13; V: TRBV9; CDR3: CASSTGLNTEAFF; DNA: TGTGCCAGCAGCACAGGCCTGAACACTGAAGCTTTCTTT
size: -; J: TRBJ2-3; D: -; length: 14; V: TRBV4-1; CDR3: CASSQIALTDTQYF; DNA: TGCGCCAGCAGCCAAATAGCGCTCACAGATACGCAGTATTTT
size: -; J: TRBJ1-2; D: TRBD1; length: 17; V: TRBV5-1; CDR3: CASSLVPDRVKFYGYTF; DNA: TGCGCCAGCAGCTTGGTACCCGACAGGGTCAAATTCTATGGCTACACCTTC
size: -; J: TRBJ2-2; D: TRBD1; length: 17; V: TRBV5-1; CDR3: CASSLEIHRGDTGELFF; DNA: TGCGCCAGCAGCTTGGAAATCCACAGGGGGGACACCGGGGAGCTGTTTTTT
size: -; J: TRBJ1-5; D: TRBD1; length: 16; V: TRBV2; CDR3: CASSFTGTGGNQPQHF; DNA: TGTGCCAGCAGCTTTACCGGGACAGGGGGCAATCAGCCCCAGCATTTT
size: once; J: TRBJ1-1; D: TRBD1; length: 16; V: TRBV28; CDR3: CASSSRDRGQNTEAFF; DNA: TGTGCCAGCAGTTCCCGGGACAGGGGACAGAACACTGAAGCTTTCTTT
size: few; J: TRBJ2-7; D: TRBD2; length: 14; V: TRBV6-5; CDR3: CASSTGGSLYEQYF; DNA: TGTGCCAGCAGTACGGGAGGATCTCTCTACGAGCAGTACTTC
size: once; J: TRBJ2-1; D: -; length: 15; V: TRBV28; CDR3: CASSRIRAGVNEQFF; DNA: TGTGCCAGCAGTAGGATTCGGGCAGGGGTCAATGAGCAGTTCTTC
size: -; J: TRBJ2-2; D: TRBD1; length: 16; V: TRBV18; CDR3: CASSRQGVANTGELFF; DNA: TGTGCCAGCTCACGTCAGGGGGTCGCGAACACCGGGGAGCTGTTTTTT
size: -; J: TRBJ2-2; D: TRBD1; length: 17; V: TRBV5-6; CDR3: CASSFVDRGPNTGELFF; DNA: TGTGCCAGCAGCTTTGTCGACAGGGGACCGAACACCGGGGAGCTGTTTTTT
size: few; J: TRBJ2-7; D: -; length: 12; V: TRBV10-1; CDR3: CASSVAGGEQYF; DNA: TGCGCCAGCAGCGTGGCCGGAGGGGAGCAGTACTTC
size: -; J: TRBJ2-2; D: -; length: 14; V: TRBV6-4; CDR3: CASSSFEGTGELFF; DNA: TGTGCCAGCAGTTCCTTCGAGGGCACCGGGGAGCTGTTTTTT
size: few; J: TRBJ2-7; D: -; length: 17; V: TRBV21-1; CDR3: CASSKDAVRQLSYEQYF; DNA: TGTGCCAGCAGCAAAGATGCGGTTCGACAGTTAAGCTACGAGCAGTACTTC
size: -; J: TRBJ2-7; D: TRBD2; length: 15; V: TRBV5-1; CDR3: CASSTGGGGAYEQYF; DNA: TGCGCCAGCAGCACCGGTGGCGGGGGGGCCTACGAGCAGTACTTC
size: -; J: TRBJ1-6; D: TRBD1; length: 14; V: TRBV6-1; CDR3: CASSLSGQGRTLHF; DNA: TGTGCCAGCAGTCTCTCGGGACAGGGGAGAACCCTCCACTTT
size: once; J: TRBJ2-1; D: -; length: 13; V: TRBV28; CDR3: CASSATDYNEQFF; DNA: TGTGCCAGCAGTGCTACAGATTACAATGAGCAGTTCTTC
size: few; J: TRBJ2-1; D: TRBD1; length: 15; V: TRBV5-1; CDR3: CASNQPGQGAGEQFF; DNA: TGCGCCAGCAACCAGCCGGGACAGGGGGCCGGTGAGCAGTTCTTC
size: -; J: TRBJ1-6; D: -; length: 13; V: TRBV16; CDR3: CASSQRGFSPLHF; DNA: TGTGCCAGCAGCCAAAGGGGTTTTTCACCCCTCCACTTT
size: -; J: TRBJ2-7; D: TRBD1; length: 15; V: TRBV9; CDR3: CASSVEGTGSYEQYF; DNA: TGTGCCAGCAGCGTAGAGGGGACAGGGTCCTACGAGCAGTACTTC
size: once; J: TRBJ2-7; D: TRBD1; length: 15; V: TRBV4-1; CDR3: CASSQGPARGIQQYF; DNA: TGCGCCAGCAGCCAAGGGCCGGCCAGGGGGATCCAGCAGTACTTC
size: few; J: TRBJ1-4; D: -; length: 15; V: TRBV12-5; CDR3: CASGLGGSTNEKLFF; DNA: TGTGCTAGTGGTTTGGGAGGTTCAACTAATGAAAAACTGTTTTTT
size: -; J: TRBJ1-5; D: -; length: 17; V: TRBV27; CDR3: CASSQVLDILFNQPQHF; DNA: TGTGCCAGCAGTCAGGTCCTCGACATCCTATTCAATCAGCCCCAGCATTTT
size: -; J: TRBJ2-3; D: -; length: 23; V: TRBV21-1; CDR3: CASSKDGPRETSGALPRTDTQYF; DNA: TGTGCCAGCAGCAAAGATGGTCCGCGGGAGACTAGCGGGGCTCTCCCCCGCACAGATACGCAGTATTTT
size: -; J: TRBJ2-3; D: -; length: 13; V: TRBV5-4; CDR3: CASSLAGADTQYF; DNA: TGTGCCAGCAGCTTGGCCGGGGCAGATACGCAGTATTTT
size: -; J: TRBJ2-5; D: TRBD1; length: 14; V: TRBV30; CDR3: CAWTRQGAGETQYF; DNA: TGTGCCTGGACACGCCAGGGGGCGGGAGAGACCCAGTACTTC
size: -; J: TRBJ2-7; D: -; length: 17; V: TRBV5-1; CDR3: CASSLTTTPRNRHEQYF; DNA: TGCGCCAGCAGCTTAACCACCACCCCGAGGAATCGCCACGAGCAGTACTTC
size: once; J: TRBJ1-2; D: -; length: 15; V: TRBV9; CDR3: CASSVGQTYNYGYTF; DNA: TGTGCCAGCAGCGTAGGACAGACTTATAACTATGGCTACACCTTC
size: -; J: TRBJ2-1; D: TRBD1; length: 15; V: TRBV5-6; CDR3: CASSLGGTGTGEQFF; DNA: TGTGCCAGCAGCTTGGGCGGGACAGGGACGGGGGAGCAGTTCTTC
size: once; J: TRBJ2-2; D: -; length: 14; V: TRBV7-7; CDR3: CATRQGFDTGELFF; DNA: TGTGCTACACGTCAGGGGTTCGACACCGGGGAGCTGTTTTTT